A selection of T cell receptor beta chains follows, all from one sample in a study of shared clonotypes between healthy human individuals. Assay used: immunoSEQ multiplex PCR; TCRdb lists only in-frame clones, some missing. This sample has under 1,900,000 clones; roughly 98.5% occur once, and the top ten carry 0.3% to 0.45%. The sequenced material came from naive CD4+ T cells sorted from blood. The receptors here all came from a man aged 25-45 years in good health. The CDR3 runs from the conserved cysteine through the conserved F or W. The order of the fields is CDR3 protein, CDR3 DNA, J gene, clone size, V gene, D gene. The D gene is left open where the match is weak. Clone size is not always given. Where it is, it says once, few, many or a class for expanded clones.

CDR3aa: CASSLDVQPPTGELFF
CDR3nt: TGCGCCAGCAGCTTGGATGTCCAGCCTCCCACCGGGGAGCTGTTTTTT
j_gene: TRBJ2-2
abundance: NA
v_gene: TRBV5-1
d_gene: NA

CDR3aa: CSVVVNEKLFF
CDR3nt: TGCAGCGTTGTGGTGAATGAAAAACTGTTTTTT
j_gene: TRBJ1-4
abundance: NA
v_gene: TRBV29-1
d_gene: NA

CDR3aa: CASSSGATGELFF
CDR3nt: TGCGCCAGCAGCTCGGGGGCGACCGGGGAGCTGTTTTTT
j_gene: TRBJ2-2
abundance: NA
v_gene: TRBV5-1
d_gene: NA

CDR3aa: CASSPWATSGANVLTF
CDR3nt: TGTGCCAGCAGCCCGTGGGCCACTTCGGGGGCCAACGTCCTGACTTTC
j_gene: TRBJ2-6
abundance: NA
v_gene: TRBV11-2
d_gene: NA

CDR3aa: CASSLITSGINPYVNEQFF
CDR3nt: TGTGCCAGCAGCTTAATCACTAGCGGGATTAATCCCTATGTCAATGAGCAGTTCTTC
j_gene: TRBJ2-1
abundance: NA
v_gene: TRBV7-9
d_gene: TRBD2

CDR3aa: CASSLRAGGYEQYF
CDR3nt: TGTGCCAGCAGCTTACGGGCGGGAGGATACGAGCAGTACTTC
j_gene: TRBJ2-7
abundance: NA
v_gene: TRBV7-2
d_gene: TRBD2

CDR3aa: CASSYRGETEAFF
CDR3nt: TGTGCCAGCAGCTACCGGGGGGAAACTGAAGCTTTCTTT
j_gene: TRBJ1-1
abundance: NA
v_gene: TRBV5-8
d_gene: NA

CDR3aa: CASKETSGSRDEQFF
CDR3nt: TGCGCCAGCAAAGAGACTAGCGGGAGCCGTGATGAGCAGTTCTTC
j_gene: TRBJ2-1
abundance: NA
v_gene: TRBV5-1
d_gene: TRBD2

CDR3aa: CASSSPRLAGAEQYF
CDR3nt: TGTGCCAGCAGTTCCCCAAGACTAGCGGGAGCCGAGCAGTACTTC
j_gene: TRBJ2-7
abundance: NA
v_gene: TRBV28
d_gene: TRBD2

CDR3aa: CASSQELSVPYEQYF
CDR3nt: TGCGCCAGCAGCCAAGAACTCTCCGTCCCCTACGAGCAGTACTTC
j_gene: TRBJ2-7
abundance: NA
v_gene: TRBV4-3
d_gene: NA

CDR3aa: CATSNLQRGQETQYF
CDR3nt: TGTGCCACCAGCAACCTACAAAGGGGCCAAGAGACCCAGTACTTC
j_gene: TRBJ2-5
abundance: once
v_gene: TRBV15
d_gene: NA

CDR3aa: CASSRDLNQPQHF
CDR3nt: TGCGCCAGCAGCCGGGACCTGAATCAGCCCCAGCATTTT
j_gene: TRBJ1-5
abundance: once
v_gene: TRBV5-1
d_gene: NA

CDR3aa: CASSPGRTSNTGELFF
CDR3nt: TGCGCCAGCAGCCCTGGCCGGACTAGCAACACCGGGGAGCTGTTTTTT
j_gene: TRBJ2-2
abundance: NA
v_gene: TRBV5-1
d_gene: TRBD2

CDR3aa: CASSLGQGMNEQFF
CDR3nt: TGCGCCAGCAGCTTAGGGCAGGGGATGAATGAGCAGTTCTTC
j_gene: TRBJ2-1
abundance: NA
v_gene: TRBV5-1
d_gene: NA

CDR3aa: CASSPNPLAGYNEQFF
CDR3nt: TGTGCCAGCAGTCCGAACCCACTAGCGGGTTACAATGAGCAGTTCTTC
j_gene: TRBJ2-1
abundance: NA
v_gene: TRBV4-2
d_gene: TRBD2

CDR3aa: CASSSYIQGRFDYQPQHF
CDR3nt: TGTGCCAGCAGCTCGTACATACAGGGGAGGTTTGATTATCAGCCCCAGCATTTT
j_gene: TRBJ1-5
abundance: NA
v_gene: TRBV5-6
d_gene: TRBD1

CDR3aa: CASSPVGDEQYF
CDR3nt: TGTGCCAGCTCACCCGTGGGGGACGAGCAGTACTTC
j_gene: TRBJ2-7
abundance: NA
v_gene: TRBV18
d_gene: NA

CDR3aa: CASSQNSGLDYEQYF
CDR3nt: TGCGCCAGCAGCCAAAATTCGGGACTCGACTACGAGCAGTACTTC
j_gene: TRBJ2-7
abundance: NA
v_gene: TRBV5-1
d_gene: NA

CDR3aa: CSVGSGRSGANVLTF
CDR3nt: TGCAGCGTTGGTTCGGGGCGCTCTGGGGCCAACGTCCTGACTTTC
j_gene: TRBJ2-6
abundance: NA
v_gene: TRBV29-1
d_gene: NA

CDR3aa: CASSAQSGGGTDTQYF
CDR3nt: TGTGCCAGCAGCGCACAGTCGGGAGGTGGCACAGATACGCAGTATTTT
j_gene: TRBJ2-3
abundance: once
v_gene: TRBV5-4
d_gene: TRBD2

CDR3aa: CASSPLGLAGKPTRTDTQYF
CDR3nt: TGTGCCAGCTCACCCCTCGGACTAGCGGGGAAGCCCACCCGCACAGATACGCAGTATTTT
j_gene: TRBJ2-3
abundance: NA
v_gene: TRBV18
d_gene: TRBD2

CDR3aa: CASSRTGNQPQHF
CDR3nt: TGTGCCAGCAGCCGGACAGGGAATCAGCCCCAGCATTTT
j_gene: TRBJ1-5
abundance: NA
v_gene: TRBV7-3
d_gene: TRBD1

CDR3aa: CASSSNKYTEAFF
CDR3nt: TGTGCCAGCAGTTCAAACAAATACACTGAAGCTTTCTTT
j_gene: TRBJ1-1
abundance: NA
v_gene: TRBV6-5
d_gene: NA

CDR3aa: CASSEVLGQSQKLFF
CDR3nt: TGCGCCAGCAGTGAGGTATTGGGACAGTCACAAAAACTGTTTTTT
j_gene: TRBJ1-4
abundance: NA
v_gene: TRBV10-1
d_gene: TRBD1

CDR3aa: CAISVQADYEQYF
CDR3nt: TGTGCCATCAGTGTACAGGCTGACTACGAGCAGTACTTC
j_gene: TRBJ2-7
abundance: NA
v_gene: TRBV10-3
d_gene: NA

CDR3aa: CASSQSLIGPYEQYF
CDR3nt: TGCGCCAGCAGCCAGAGTTTGATCGGGCCCTACGAGCAGTACTTC
j_gene: TRBJ2-7
abundance: NA
v_gene: TRBV4-3
d_gene: NA

CDR3aa: CASSRGLDNEQFF
CDR3nt: TGTGCCAGCAGCCGCGGACTAGATAATGAGCAGTTCTTC
j_gene: TRBJ2-1
abundance: NA
v_gene: TRBV11-2
d_gene: TRBD2

CDR3aa: CASSLGRIGTDTQYF
CDR3nt: TGTGCCAGCAGCTTAGGCAGGATCGGCACAGATACGCAGTATTTT
j_gene: TRBJ2-3
abundance: NA
v_gene: TRBV11-2
d_gene: NA

CDR3aa: CASSLDSNQPQHF
CDR3nt: TGTGCCAGCAGTCTGGACAGCAATCAGCCCCAGCATTTT
j_gene: TRBJ1-5
abundance: NA
v_gene: TRBV7-9
d_gene: NA

CDR3aa: CASKWLAGETQYF
CDR3nt: TGTGCCAGCAAGTGGCTGGCGGGTGAGACCCAGTACTTC
j_gene: TRBJ2-5
abundance: NA
v_gene: TRBV6-5
d_gene: NA

CDR3aa: CASSPRWTSVNEQFF
CDR3nt: TGTGCCAGCAGTCCCCGTTGGACTAGTGTTAATGAGCAGTTCTTC
j_gene: TRBJ2-1
abundance: NA
v_gene: TRBV27
d_gene: TRBD2

CDR3aa: CASSLQATTGNTIYF
CDR3nt: TGTGCCAGCAGCTTACAGGCGACAACTGGAAACACCATATATTTT
j_gene: TRBJ1-3
abundance: once
v_gene: TRBV7-9
d_gene: NA

CDR3aa: CASSFNPKGRLGETQYF
CDR3nt: TGTGCCAGCAGCTTTAATCCTAAGGGGCGCCTCGGGGAGACCCAGTACTTC
j_gene: TRBJ2-5
abundance: NA
v_gene: TRBV11-2
d_gene: NA

CDR3aa: CASSLLSGKGGPTGELFF
CDR3nt: TGTGCCAGCAGCTTACTAAGCGGGAAAGGCGGGCCCACCGGGGAGCTGTTTTTT
j_gene: TRBJ2-2
abundance: NA
v_gene: TRBV7-9
d_gene: TRBD2

CDR3aa: CASSPGTSGSRFQYF
CDR3nt: TGCGCCAGCAGCCCCGGGACTAGCGGGTCTCGATTTCAGTACTTC
j_gene: TRBJ2-4
abundance: NA
v_gene: TRBV5-1
d_gene: TRBD2

CDR3aa: CASSSRAVGYTF
CDR3nt: TGTGCCAGCAGCTCCAGGGCCGTCGGCTACACCTTC
j_gene: TRBJ1-2
abundance: NA
v_gene: TRBV11-2
d_gene: NA

CDR3aa: CASSLDMGTDTQYF
CDR3nt: TGTGCCAGCAGCTTGGACATGGGCACAGATACGCAGTATTTT
j_gene: TRBJ2-3
abundance: NA
v_gene: TRBV5-5
d_gene: NA

CDR3aa: CASSKGKQGAQETQYF
CDR3nt: TGTGCCAGCAGCAAAGGAAAACAGGGAGCTCAAGAGACCCAGTACTTC
j_gene: TRBJ2-5
abundance: NA
v_gene: TRBV21-1
d_gene: NA

CDR3aa: CASTGLAIGWEKLFF
CDR3nt: TGTGCCAGCACTGGGCTCGCCATCGGTTGGGAAAAACTGTTTTTT
j_gene: TRBJ1-4
abundance: NA
v_gene: TRBV6-1
d_gene: NA

CDR3aa: CATSRGRGEPTRQPQHF
CDR3nt: TGTGCCACCAGCAGAGGAAGAGGGGAGCCCACCCGGCAGCCCCAGCATTTT
j_gene: TRBJ1-5
abundance: NA
v_gene: TRBV15
d_gene: NA

CDR3aa: CSVEHRDRGNTEAFF
CDR3nt: TGCAGCGTGGAGCACCGGGACAGGGGGAACACTGAAGCTTTCTTT
j_gene: TRBJ1-1
abundance: NA
v_gene: TRBV29-1
d_gene: TRBD1

CDR3aa: CASSWGQGSQPQHF
CDR3nt: TGTGCCAGCAGCTGGGGACAGGGCTCTCAGCCCCAGCATTTT
j_gene: TRBJ1-5
abundance: NA
v_gene: TRBV7-9
d_gene: TRBD1

CDR3aa: CASRWTGDYSTISYEQYF
CDR3nt: TGTGCCAGCAGATGGACGGGGGACTACTCAACAATCTCCTACGAGCAGTACTTC
j_gene: TRBJ2-7
abundance: once
v_gene: TRBV27
d_gene: TRBD2

CDR3aa: CASSVGLAGVETQYF
CDR3nt: TGCGCCAGCAGCGTGGGACTAGCGGGAGTGGAGACCCAGTACTTC
j_gene: TRBJ2-5
abundance: NA
v_gene: TRBV5-1
d_gene: TRBD2

CDR3aa: CASSPDRDYGYTF
CDR3nt: TGTGCCAGCAGCCCGGACAGGGACTATGGCTACACCTTC
j_gene: TRBJ1-2
abundance: NA
v_gene: TRBV7-8
d_gene: TRBD1

CDR3aa: CASSPRRGDLFFGYTF
CDR3nt: TGTGCCAGCAGTCCCCGAAGGGGGGACCTATTTTTTGGCTACACCTTC
j_gene: TRBJ1-2
abundance: NA
v_gene: TRBV28
d_gene: NA

CDR3aa: CASKAGGQPQHF
CDR3nt: TGTGCCAGCAAGGCAGGGGGCCAGCCCCAGCATTTT
j_gene: TRBJ1-5
abundance: NA
v_gene: TRBV28
d_gene: TRBD1

CDR3aa: CASSLAVVRAEAFF
CDR3nt: TGTGCCAGCAGCTTAGCAGTGGTAAGGGCTGAAGCTTTCTTT
j_gene: TRBJ1-1
abundance: once
v_gene: TRBV11-2
d_gene: NA

CDR3aa: CASSLNRDYYGYTF
CDR3nt: TGTGCCAGCAGTTTAAACAGAGACTACTATGGCTACACCTTC
j_gene: TRBJ1-2
abundance: NA
v_gene: TRBV28
d_gene: NA

CDR3aa: CASSQGGSGKTYEQYF
CDR3nt: TGTGCCAGCAGCCAAGGTGGTAGCGGTAAAACCTACGAGCAGTACTTC
j_gene: TRBJ2-7
abundance: NA
v_gene: TRBV4-2
d_gene: NA